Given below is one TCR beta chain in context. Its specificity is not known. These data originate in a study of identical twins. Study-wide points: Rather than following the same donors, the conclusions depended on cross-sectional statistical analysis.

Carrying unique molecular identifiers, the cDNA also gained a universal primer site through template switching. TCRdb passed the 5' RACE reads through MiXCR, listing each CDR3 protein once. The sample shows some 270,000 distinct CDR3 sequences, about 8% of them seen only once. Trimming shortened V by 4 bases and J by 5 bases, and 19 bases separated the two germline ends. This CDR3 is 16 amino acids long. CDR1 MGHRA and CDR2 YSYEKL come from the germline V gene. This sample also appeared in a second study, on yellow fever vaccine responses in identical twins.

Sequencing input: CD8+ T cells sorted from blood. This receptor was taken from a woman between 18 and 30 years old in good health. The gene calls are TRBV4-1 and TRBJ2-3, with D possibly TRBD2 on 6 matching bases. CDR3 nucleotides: TGCGCCAGCAGCCCTCTTCCGGCGGGATCGAAAGATACGCAGTATTTT. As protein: CASSPLPAGSKDTQYF.